The 9 T cell receptor beta chains reported below all come from one sample, sequenced in a study of cytomegalovirus exposure and HLA in healthy donors. In the PCR, 60 Vbeta and 13 Jbeta primers were used. Here immunoSEQ multiplex PCR was the method, and the copy in TCRdb shows in-frame clones only, minus some. The profile shows fewer than 200,000 clones, under 75% of them singletons. Sequenced: PBMCs. These receptors all stem from a man aged 40-55 years in good health and CMV-seropositive.

The chain recombines TRBV4-2 with TRBJ2-3; a weak D match, TRBD1 (5 bases). This CDR3 has 15 amino acids. The germline gives CDR1 LGHNA, CDR2 YNFKEQ. Trimming removed 3 bases at V and 4 bases at J, with 14 bases between. CDR3 residues: CASSQGQGGSDTQYF. The CDR3 nucleotides are TGTGCCAGCAGCCAGGGCCAGGGCGGATCAGATACGCAGTATTTT.

This sequence joins TRBV19 and TRBJ1-1; TRBD1 matches at 10 bases. From germline, CDR1 is LNHDA and CDR2 SQIVND (reference sequence). This CDR3 is built from 14 residues. The ends lost 5 bases at V and 3 bases at J; junction bases unmatched: 3. The CDR3 region is CASSSGQGYTEAFF. Written as DNA, the CDR3 is TGTGCCAGTAGTTCGGGACAGGGGTACACTGAAGCTTTCTTT.

The rearrangement uses TRBV4-1 and TRBJ1-2; no firm D call. CDR1 MGHRA and CDR2 YSYEKL come from the germline V gene. V was pared by 0 bases and J by 2 bases, with 10 bases between. The CDR3 loop spans 15 amino acids. The CDR3 is CASSQETAGNYGYTF. The CDR3, as DNA: TGCGCCAGCAGCCAAGAAACAGCCGGCAACTATGGCTACACCTTC.

The genes are TRBV28 and TRBJ2-7; TRBD1 aligns across 10 bases. CDR3 length equals 17 residues. Germline V lookup: CDR1 MDHEN, CDR2 SYDVKM. V gave up 6 bases and J gave up 4 bases; unmatched junction bases: 15. The CDR3 DNA is TGTGCCAGCAGCGGACGCCAAAAGGACAGGGGGTGGTACGAGCAGTACTTC. Translation gives CASSGRQKDRGWYEQYF. Supplemented by reference TRBV28 and TRBJ2-7, the full variable domain reads DVKVTQSSRYLVKRTGEKVFLECVQDMDHENMFWYRQDPGLGLRLIYFSYDVKMKEKGDIPEGYSVSREKKERFSLILESASTNQTSMYLCASSGRQKDRGWYEQYFGPGTRLTVT.

This clone has only a few counts. This rearrangement joins TRBV7-8 to TRBJ1-2; D ambiguous. The CDR3 is made up of 15 amino acids. Germline CDR1 SGHVS, CDR2 FQNEAQ. Trimming took 0 bases from V and 1 from J, leaving 9 bases between them. The DNA for the CDR3 is TGTGCCAGCAGCTTAGCGCGGGCTATTAACTATGGCTACACCTTC. Translated: CASSLARAINYGYTF. Filled out from reference TRBV7-8 and TRBJ1-2, the complete variable domain reads GAGVSQSPRYKVAKRGQDVALRCDPISGHVSLFWYQQALGQGPEFLTYFQNEAQLDKSGLPSDRFFAERPEGSVSTLKIQRTQQEDSAVYLCASSLARAINYGYTFGSGTRLTVV.

This clone has a single count. The J gene is TRBJ1-3, the V gene TRBV7-8, with D hard to call. Trimming cost V 7 bases and J 0 bases, with 13 bases left between them. Germline V gene sequence: CDR1 SGHVS, CDR2 FQNEAQ. The CDR3 contains 15 residues. DNA of the CDR3: TGTGCCAGCACCCTAGGAGGCAGCTCTGGAAACACCATATATTTT. Translation: CASTLGGSSGNTIYF.

The chain combines TRBV7-2 with TRBJ1-4, with TRBD1 matching 10 bases. The CDR3 is made up of 15 amino acids. The germline V gene encodes CDR1 SGHTA and CDR2 FQGNSA. With V trimmed by 1 base and J by 6 bases, 2 bases remained unmatched. The chain's CDR3 is CASSLGGTGDEKLFF. The CDR3 region has the DNA TGTGCCAGCAGCTTAGGTGGGACAGGGGATGAAAAACTGTTTTTT.

The chain is built from TRBV7-2 and TRBJ2-7; 7 bases align to TRBD1. The CDR3 length is 14 residues. V was clipped by 3 bases and J by 5 bases; unmatched bases: 7. Germline CDR1 reads SGHTA; CDR2 reads FQGNSA. The DNA for the CDR3 is TGTGCCAGCAGCTTCCGGGACAGTATAAACGAGCAGTACTTC. Translated, it gives CASSFRDSINEQYF.

The chain couples TRBV15 to TRBJ2-1, with 8 bases lining up with TRBD1. CDR1 LNHNV and CDR2 YYDKDF come from the germline V gene (reference sequence). V dropped 1 base and J dropped 14; count of bases not matched to a gene: 16. The CDR3 has 16 amino acids. CDR3 region: CATSRGDRSYNEREFF. For the CDR3, the DNA is TGTGCCACCAGCAGAGGGGACAGGAGTTACAATGAGAGGGAGTTCTTC.